Included here is one T cell receptor beta chain sequence, with context. Its antigen is undetermined. Assay: immunoSEQ multiplex PCR; the TCRdb copy retains only in-frame clones and omits some. This sample has tens of thousands of clones, with about 88% found just once. These data come from a study of Tregs in tolerant kidney transplant recipients. Study conclusions and caveats: In tolerant patients, donor-specific Tregs outgrew total Tregs, suggesting antigen-driven expansion.

Unstimulated Tregs (CD4+CD25+CD127-) and CD4+CD25- non-Tregs were sorted from PBMCs. The TCR comes from a human donor who received a combined kidney and bone marrow transplant. Sequences were derived from CD4+ T cells from blood, sampled before the transplant.

As DNA, the CDR3 is TGTGCCAGCAGCCAAGTAGTCCTAGCGGGGGATCGGGATACGCAGTATTTT. Its translation is CASSQVVLAGDRDTQYF. The V and J genes are TRBV4-2 and TRBJ2-3; 10 bases are shared with TRBD2. Per the germline V gene, CDR1 is LGHNA and CDR2 is YNFKEQ. The CDR3 spans 17 residues. With 1 base clipped from V and 6 bases from J, the junction kept 10 bases outside the gene matches.